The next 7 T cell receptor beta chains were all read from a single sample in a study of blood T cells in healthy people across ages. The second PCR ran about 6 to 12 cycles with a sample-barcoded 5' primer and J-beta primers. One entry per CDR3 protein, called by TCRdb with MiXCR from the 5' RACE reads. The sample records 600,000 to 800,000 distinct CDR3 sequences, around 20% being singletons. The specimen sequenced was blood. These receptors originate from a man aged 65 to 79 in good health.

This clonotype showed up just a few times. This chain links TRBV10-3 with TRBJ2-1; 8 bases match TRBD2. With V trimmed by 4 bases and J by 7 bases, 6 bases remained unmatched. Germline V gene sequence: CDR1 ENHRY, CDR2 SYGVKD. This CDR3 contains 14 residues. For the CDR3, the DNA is TGTGCCATCAGTGGCCCGGGACTAGGGAATGAGCAGTTCTTC. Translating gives CAISGPGLGNEQFF.

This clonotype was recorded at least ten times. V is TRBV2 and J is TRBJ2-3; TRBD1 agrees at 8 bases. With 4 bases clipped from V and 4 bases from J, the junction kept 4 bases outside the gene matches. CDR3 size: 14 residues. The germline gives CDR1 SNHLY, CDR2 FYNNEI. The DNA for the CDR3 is TGTGCCAGCAGTGCGGACAGGGTCCCAGATACGCAGTATTTT. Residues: CASSADRVPDTQYF.

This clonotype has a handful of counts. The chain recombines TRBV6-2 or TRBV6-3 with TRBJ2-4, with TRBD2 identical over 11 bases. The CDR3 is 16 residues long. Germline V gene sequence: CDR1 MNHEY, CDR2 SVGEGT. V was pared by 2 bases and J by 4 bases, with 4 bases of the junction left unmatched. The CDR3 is CASSYATSGIKNIQYF. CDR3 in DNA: TGTGCCAGCAGTTACGCGACTAGCGGGATAAAAAACATTCAGTACTTC.

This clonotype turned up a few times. The CDR3, as DNA: TGTGCCAGCAGCAAGACTAGCACGGGAGAGACCCAGTACTTC. Protein product: CASSKTSTGETQYF. The V gene is TRBV7-2, the J gene TRBJ2-5; 7 bases fit TRBD2. This CDR3 region has 14 residues. Germline V gene lookup returns CDR1 SGHTA and CDR2 FQGNSA. V shed 5 bases and J 4 bases; nucleotides not matched to a gene: 7.

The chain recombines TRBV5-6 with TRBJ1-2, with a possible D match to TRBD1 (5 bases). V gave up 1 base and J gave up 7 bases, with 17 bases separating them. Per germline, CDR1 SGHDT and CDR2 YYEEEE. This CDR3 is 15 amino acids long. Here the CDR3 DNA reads TGTGCCAGCAGCTTGTTGGACCGGACAATGGCTGGCTACACCTTC. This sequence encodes CASSLLDRTMAGYTF.

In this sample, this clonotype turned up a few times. The CDR3 reads CSATTGWDTGELFF. The CDR3 nucleotides read TGCAGTGCCACGACAGGGTGGGACACCGGGGAGCTGTTTTTT. The V gene is TRBV20-1, the J gene TRBJ2-2; 7 bases are shared with TRBD1. CDR1 and CDR2 (germline): DFQATT, SNEGSKA (reference sequence). Trimming removed 6 bases from V and 3 bases from J; junction bases left unmatched: 7. The CDR3 contains 14 residues.

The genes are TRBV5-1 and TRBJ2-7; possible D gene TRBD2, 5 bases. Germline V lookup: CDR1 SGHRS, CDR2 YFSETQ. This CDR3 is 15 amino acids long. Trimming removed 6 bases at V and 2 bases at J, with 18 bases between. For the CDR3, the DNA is TGCGCCAGCACCGCGGGTGGAGTTATGACCTACGAGCAGTACTTC. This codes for CASTAGGVMTYEQYF.